A single sample is the source of the 25 T cell receptor beta chains below, sequenced in a study of T cell changes during pregnancy in multiple sclerosis. The table came from immunoSEQ multiplex PCR; TCRdb's copy has only in-frame clones and leaves some out. Of about 12,000 clones listed, approximately 89% are singletons. Source: CD8+ T cells from peripheral blood mononuclear cells, taken in the second trimester of pregnancy. Receptors originate from a female donor in good health, enrolled as a control in a pregnancy study.

The chain joins TRBV19 to TRBJ1-3; a weak D match, TRBD1 (5 bases). The germline V gene encodes CDR1 LNHDA and CDR2 SQIVND (reference sequence). Between the trimmed V and J ends, which lost 3 bases and 0 bases, there was a span of 6 bases. The CDR3 loop spans 14 amino acids. CDR3: CASSIRVSGNTIYF. Written as DNA, the CDR3 is TGTGCCAGTAGTATCAGGGTCTCTGGAAACACCATATATTTT. The full variable domain, completed using reference TRBV19 and TRBJ1-3, is DGGITQSPKYLFRKEGQNVTLSCEQNLNHDAMYWYRQDPGQGLRLIYYSQIVNDFQKGDIAEGYSVSREKKESFPLTVTSAQKNPTAFYLCASSIRVSGNTIYFGEGSWLTVV.

V gene TRBV5-4 combines with J gene TRBJ2-3; 8 nucleotides line up with TRBD2. V was clipped by 3 bases and J by 6 bases; unmatched bases: 12. The length of the CDR3 is 16 residues. The germline gives CDR1 SGHNT, CDR2 YYREEE (reference sequence). This CDR3 is CASSWGSGGMIDTQYF. The CDR3, as DNA: TGTGCCAGCAGCTGGGGCAGCGGGGGCATGATTGATACGCAGTATTTT.

CDR3 in amino acids: CASRQGIPYEQYF. CDR3 bases: TGTGCCAGCAGGCAGGGGATTCCCTACGAGCAGTACTTC. This sequence joins TRBV27 and TRBJ2-7, with a tentative D call TRBD1 (6 bases). Trimming shortened V by 6 bases and J by 2 bases, and 11 bases separated the two germline ends. The germline gives CDR1 MNHEY, CDR2 SMNVEV (reference sequence). The CDR3 totals 13 residues.

This sequence joins TRBV30 and TRBJ1-1; no clear D gene. V lost 1 base and J lost 5, with 11 bases in between. Germline loops: CDR1 GTSNPN, CDR2 SVGIG (reference sequence). This CDR3 is 13 amino acids long. The CDR3 sequence is CAWSEGGSTEAFF. The CDR3 nucleotides are TGTGCCTGGAGTGAAGGAGGGAGTACTGAAGCTTTCTTT. The full variable domain, completed using reference TRBV30 and TRBJ1-1, is SQTIHQWPATLVQPVGSPLSLECTVEGTSNPNLYWYRQAAGRGLQLLFYSVGIGQISSEVPQNLSASRPQDRQFILSSKKLLLSDSGFYLCAWSEGGSTEAFFGQGTRLTVV.

The chain couples TRBV5-1 to TRBJ2-1; D gene ambiguous. Germline assignment: CDR1 SGHRS and CDR2 YFSETQ. This CDR3 is built from 16 residues. V gave up 1 base and J gave up 0 bases, with 11 bases separating them. The CDR3 nucleotides read TGCGCCAGCAGCTTGCCCCCCAACAGCTCCTACAATGAGCAGTTCTTC. This encodes CASSLPPNSSYNEQFF.

The CDR3 here is CTSSQDRLAGGTDTQYF. The CDR3 DNA follows: TGCACCAGCAGCCAAGATCGGCTAGCGGGGGGGACAGATACGCAGTATTTT. V gene TRBV1 combines with J gene TRBJ2-3; the table's D call of TRBD2 was not tested on the DNA. TRBV1 has pseudogene status. The CDR3 covers 17 residues.

The V and J genes are TRBV12-5 and TRBJ2-2, with TRBD1 matching over 12 bases. CDR3 length: 15 amino acids. Germline values: CDR1 LGHNT, CDR2 FRNRAP. After removal of 4 bases from V and 7 bases from J, the junction contained 4 bases not matched to a gene. The CDR3 protein is CASGSGTGGFGELFF. Written as DNA, the CDR3 is TGTGCTAGTGGTTCCGGGACAGGGGGCTTCGGGGAGCTGTTTTTT.

The gene calls are TRBV4-1 and TRBJ2-1, with D uncertain. Germline assignment: CDR1 MGHRA and CDR2 YSYEKL. The V and J ends lost 0 bases and 4 bases respectively, with 13 bases between them. The CDR3 length is 16 residues. CDR3 DNA sequence: TGCGCCAGCAGCCAAGATGCTAACGTCGGTTACAATGAGCAGTTCTTC. It specifies CASSQDANVGYNEQFF.

The rearrangement joins TRBV4-2 to TRBJ2-2, with a weak D call TRBD2 (5 bases). The V end was cut by 2 bases, the J end by 0 bases, with 13 bases between. CDR3 length: 17 residues. Germline CDR1 is LGHNA and CDR2 is YNFKEQ. CDR3 nucleotides: TGTGCCAGCAGCCAAACTCCCTCGGGGTCGAACACCGGGGAGCTGTTTTTT. It yields the protein CASSQTPSGSNTGELFF.

The chain employs TRBV7-8 and TRBJ2-1; 10 bases match TRBD2. Germline trimming cut 2 bases from V and 7 bases from J; bases unmatched to any gene: 5. The CDR3 spans 15 residues. CDR1 is SGHVS and CDR2 is FQNEAQ in the germline V gene. Here the CDR3 reads CASSLTSGTPNEQFF. CDR3 sequence (DNA): TGTGCCAGCAGCTTAACTAGCGGGACCCCAAATGAGCAGTTCTTC.

The chain has TRBV10-3 and TRBJ1-2, with D possibly matching TRBD1 (6 bases). The CDR3 is 12 residues long. Per the germline V gene, CDR1 is ENHRY and CDR2 is SYGVKD. The V end lost 8 bases, the J end lost 9 bases, and 16 bases lay between the germline ends. Written as DNA, the CDR3 is TGTGCCATCCCGGGAGGGGGGTCGAGCTACACCTTC. It codes for CAIPGGGSSYTF.

The V gene is TRBV10-3, the J gene TRBJ2-1; tentative D call: TRBD2 (6 bases). Deletions cut 6 bases from V and 4 bases from J, with 13 bases between. Germline CDR1 reads ENHRY; CDR2 reads SYGVKD. The CDR3 length is 14 residues. CDR3 sequence (DNA): TGTGCCATCAGCCGGGGACTCCTATACAATGAGCAGTTCTTC. Protein product: CAISRGLLYNEQFF.

The rearrangement joins TRBV5-4 to TRBJ2-1; D is unresolved. V was pared by 0 bases and J by 7 bases, with 5 bases between. This CDR3 has 12 residues. The germline gives CDR1 SGHNT, CDR2 YYREEE (reference sequence). CDR3 sequence (DNA): TGTGCCAGCAGCTTGGGGCCGAATGAGCAGTTCTTC. This sequence encodes CASSLGPNEQFF.

The chain joins TRBV15 to TRBJ1-3, with 8 bases matching TRBD1. The CDR3 is made up of 14 amino acids. Germline V gene lookup returns CDR1 LNHNV and CDR2 YYDKDF (reference sequence). V gave up 0 bases and J gave up 8 bases; unmatched junction bases: 3. The CDR3 spells CATSREQGVDTIYF. The CDR3 nucleotides read TGTGCCACCAGCAGAGAACAGGGGGTAGACACCATATATTTT.

DNA of the CDR3: TGTGCCAGTAGTATAGGAGGAGCTGGTGAAGCTTTCTTT. It translates to CASSIGGAGEAFF. The chain links TRBV19 to TRBJ1-1; D not certain. This CDR3 contains 13 residues. The germline V gene has CDR1 LNHDA and CDR2 SQIVND (reference sequence). V was clipped by 1 base and J by 7 bases, with 10 bases between them.

This rearrangement joins TRBV6-5 to TRBJ2-7; D unresolved. The CDR3 consists of 14 residues. V was clipped by 2 bases and J by 4 bases, with 12 bases between them. Germline lookup yields CDR1 MNHEY and CDR2 SVGAGI. The CDR3 region is CASSYGGGIYEQYF. Written as DNA, the CDR3 is TGTGCCAGCAGTTACGGCGGCGGTATTTACGAGCAGTACTTC.

The chain joins TRBV19 to TRBJ1-2; D ambiguous. V lost 6 bases to trimming and J lost 2 bases, with 13 bases between them. The CDR3 is made up of 14 amino acids. Germline V CDR1 and CDR2: LNHDA, SQIVND (reference sequence). CDR3 bases: TGTGCCAGTAGATTGTCCCCTGGCAACTATGGCTACACCTTC. It codes for CASRLSPGNYGYTF. Variable domain in full (rest from reference TRBV19 and TRBJ1-2): DGGITQSPKYLFRKEGQNVTLSCEQNLNHDAMYWYRQDPGQGLRLIYYSQIVNDFQKGDIAEGYSVSREKKESFPLTVTSAQKNPTAFYLCASRLSPGNYGYTFGSGTRLTVV.

J is TRBJ1-4 and V is TRBV28, with 7 bases lining up with TRBD1. The CDR3 contains 15 residues. The germline V gene encodes CDR1 MDHEN and CDR2 SYDVKM. The junction had 6 bases not matched to a gene; V was cut back by 5 bases and J by 3 bases. CDR3 sequence (DNA): TGTGCCAGCAGTCTGACAGGGTTGGCTAATGAAAAACTGTTTTTT. Its translation is CASSLTGLANEKLFF.

This clone was seen a single time. V usage is TRBV6-6 and J usage is TRBJ1-1, with 8 bases aligning to TRBD1. Germline CDR1 is MNHNY and CDR2 is SVGAGI (reference sequence). The V and J ends lost 7 bases and 3 bases, in that order; junction bases with no gene match: 7. The CDR3 runs to 14 residues. CDR3 in amino acids: CASIWDRSDTEAFF. The CDR3, as DNA: TGTGCCAGCATATGGGACAGGTCGGACACTGAAGCTTTCTTT.

This chain uses TRBV27 with TRBJ2-5; 10 nucleotides align to TRBD2. Trimming at V came to 2 bases and at J to 5 bases, leaving 5 bases not matched to a gene. CDR3 length: 15 residues. CDR1 MNHEY and CDR2 SMNVEV come from the germline V gene (reference sequence). The CDR3 loop is CASSLTSGRGETQYF. Written as DNA, the CDR3 is TGTGCCAGCAGTTTAACGAGCGGGAGGGGCGAGACCCAGTACTTC.

This chain links TRBV4-1 with TRBJ2-1; weak D call: TRBD2 (5 bases). This CDR3 is built from 15 residues. Deletions cut 6 bases from V and 5 bases from J, with 17 bases between. Germline V gene data show CDR1 as MGHRA and CDR2 as YSYEKL. CDR3 nucleotide sequence: TGCGCCAGCAGTGACCCGGAGGCTGTCCACAATGAGCAGTTCTTC. This sequence encodes CASSDPEAVHNEQFF.

As concerns this clone: The same CDR3 is also encoded by other DNA sequences in this sample. The chain recombines TRBV29-1 with TRBJ2-7; TRBD2 matches 11 bases. The CDR3 consists of 16 residues. Germline assignment: CDR1 SQVTM and CDR2 ANQGSEA. V lost 3 bases and J lost 3; bases outside the gene matches: 10. CDR3: CSVEGAGTSGDYEQYF. The CDR3 region has the DNA TGCAGCGTTGAGGGTGCAGGGACTAGCGGCGACTACGAGCAGTACTTC.

V and J are TRBV9 and TRBJ2-7; D gene ambiguous. The CDR3 sequence is 14 residues long. Germline assignment: CDR1 SGDLS and CDR2 YYNGEE. Trimming left V 2 bases short and J 0 bases short, with 9 bases between. CDR3 in DNA: TGTGCCAGCAGCGTGGCAGCGACCTCCTACGAGCAGTACTTC. It specifies CASSVAATSYEQYF.

The rearrangement joins TRBV25-1 to TRBJ2-5; 8 bases match TRBD2. Trimming took 5 bases from V and 1 from J; bases not matched to a gene: 3. The CDR3 length is 14 residues. CDR1 is MGHDK and CDR2 is SYGVNS in the germline V gene. CDR3 region: CASSREGFQETQYF. Written as DNA, the CDR3 is TGTGCCAGCAGTCGGGAGGGTTTCCAAGAGACCCAGTACTTC.

V usage is TRBV7-9 and J usage is TRBJ2-1; 10 nucleotides align to TRBD2. The CDR3 runs to 13 residues. V was pared by 5 bases and J by 9 bases, with 4 bases of the junction left unmatched. Germline V CDR1 and CDR2: SEHNR, FQNEAQ (reference sequence). CDR3 in amino acids: CASSPAGGPEQFF. CDR3 DNA sequence: TGTGCCAGCAGCCCAGCGGGAGGGCCTGAGCAGTTCTTC.